Shown below are 7 T cell receptor beta chains from a single sample sequenced in a study of blood T cell repertoires in COVID-19. Using immunoSEQ multiplex PCR, the repertoire was profiled, and TCRdb retains in-frame clones only, with some absent. The data hold 35,000 to 45,000 clones, with 70% to 90% observed a single time. The source material was peripheral blood. The source of these receptors is a man aged 50-59 years with active COVID-19.

The chain carries TRBV3-1 (or the pseudogene TRBV3-2) and TRBJ1-5; 8 nucleotides match TRBD1. Unmatched junction bases numbered 19, after V lost 5 bases and J lost 1 base. The V gene's germline CDR1 is LGHDT and CDR2 YNNKEL (reference sequence). This CDR3 is 20 amino acids long. In DNA form, the CDR3 reads TGTGCCAGCAGCTATTGGGGGGGGACAGGCGGCTCGGTCAGCAATCAGCCCCAGCATTTT. This codes for CASSYWGGTGGSVSNQPQHF.

This chain links TRBV5-4 with TRBJ2-1; TRBD1 is a possible D gene (5 bases). CDR3 length: 15 residues. Trimming left V 0 bases short and J 1 base short, with 8 bases between. Germline V gives CDR1 SGHNT, CDR2 YYREEE (reference sequence). Written as DNA, the CDR3 is TGTGCCAGCAGCTTGGTTGCAGGGTCCTACAATGAGCAGTTCTTC. Its protein product is CASSLVAGSYNEQFF. The whole variable domain, filled in from reference TRBV5-4 and TRBJ2-1, reads ETGVTQSPTHLIKTRGQQVTLRCSSQSGHNTVSWYQQALGQGPQFIFQYYREEENGRGNFPPRFSGLQFPNYSSELNVNALELDDSALYLCASSLVAGSYNEQFFGPGTRLTVL.

This sequence joins TRBV4-2 and TRBJ2-1, with 9 bases matching TRBD2. This CDR3 has 15 residues. CDR1 and CDR2 (germline): LGHNA, YNFKEQ. V lost 0 bases, J lost 8 bases, and 5 bases stayed unmatched. CDR3 sequence reads: CASSQEREGRYEQFF. CDR3 DNA: TGTGCCAGCAGCCAAGAGCGGGAGGGTCGCTATGAGCAGTTCTTC.

This chain links TRBV5-6 with TRBJ1-1; D might be TRBD1 (5 bases). This CDR3 contains 15 residues. CDR1 and CDR2 (germline): SGHDT, YYEEEE. The V end lost 2 bases, the J end lost 0 bases, and 11 bases lay between the germline ends. Written as DNA, the CDR3 is TGTGCCAGCAGCTTCAGGGATTTGGTGAACACTGAAGCTTTCTTT. Residues: CASSFRDLVNTEAFF.

V usage is TRBV7-9 and J usage is TRBJ2-7; 7 bases map to TRBD1. V shed 5 bases and J 2 bases; nucleotides not matched to a gene: 6. The CDR3 runs to 14 residues. CDR1 is SEHNR, CDR2 FQNEAQ, per germline (reference sequence). CDR3 in DNA: TGTGCCAGCAGCCGGACAGGCGACACCTACGAGCAGTACTTC. Translated: CASSRTGDTYEQYF.

The chain uses TRBV28 and TRBJ2-3; maybe TRBD1 (6 bases). CDR1 MDHEN and CDR2 SYDVKM come from the germline V gene. The CDR3 sequence is 15 residues long. V gave up 6 bases and J gave up 4 bases, with 17 bases separating them. CDR3 region: CASRKGGARPDTQYF. The CDR3 coding sequence is TGTGCCAGCAGGAAAGGGGGAGCACGGCCAGATACGCAGTATTTT.

The CDR3 nucleotides are TGTGCCAGCAGTTTTGCGGATAACTATGGCTACACCTTC. Encoded protein: CASSFADNYGYTF. The V call is TRBV12-3 or TRBV12-4, the J call TRBJ1-2; D is undetermined. CDR3 length: 13 amino acids. The V end lost 3 bases, the J end lost 1 base, and 6 bases lay between the germline ends.